This T cell receptor beta chain was identified in a study of blood T cell repertoires in COVID-19. About the research overall: There were acute and convalescent COVID-19 samples, and they came from the United States, Italy and Spain. The cDNA or gDNA used as material had been derived from T cells, B-cell-depleted T cells, or PBMCs.

Generated by immunoSEQ multiplex PCR, the TCRdb table keeps only in-frame clones and is missing some. The top ten hold under 2.5% of the sample, which has more than 250,000 clones, approximately 85% seen once. Germline V gene sequence: CDR1 LNHDA, CDR2 SQIVND (reference sequence). V was trimmed by 8 bases and J by 3 bases, leaving 10 bases between them. The CDR3 sequence is 12 residues long. Researchers sorted participants into cohorts using their self-reported clinical history. Two consecutive negative NP/OP PCR tests, clearance, or resolved symptoms defined Cohort 3 recovery. The sample holds a few counts of this clone.

The TCR originated in a man between 25 and 39 years old who had recovered from COVID-19. This chain uses TRBV19 with TRBJ1-1; possibly TRBD1 for D (5 bases). Specimen: PBMCs or T cells enriched from blood (not recorded which). The CDR3 here is CASRKGYTEAFF. In DNA, the CDR3 is TGTGCCAGTCGTAAGGGGTACACTGAAGCTTTCTTT. Combining the CDR3 with reference TRBV19 and TRBJ1-1 gives the whole variable domain DGGITQSPKYLFRKEGQNVTLSCEQNLNHDAMYWYRQDPGQGLRLIYYSQIVNDFQKGDIAEGYSVSREKKESFPLTVTSAQKNPTAFYLCASRKGYTEAFFGQGTRLTVV.